This entry is about one TCR beta chain. CDR1 is MNHNY and CDR2 is SVGAGI in the germline V gene (reference sequence). The CDR3 runs 15 residues. V lost 0 bases and J 2 bases, leaving 8 bases between the germline ends. Clones were sequenced by immunoSEQ multiplex PCR, and TCRdb holds only the in-frame ones, with some missing. This sample has some 89,000 clones, with 86% found just once. This record comes from a study of control samples from healthy donors and cancer patients. The TCR originated in a man aged 30 to 39 in good health. The V and J genes are TRBV6-6 and TRBJ1-5; D might be TRBD1 (5 bases). The sequencing sample was made of blood. The CDR3 nucleotides are TGTGCCAGCAGTTACTCGAGAGGGGGCAATCAGCCCCAGCATTTT. Its protein is CASSYSRGGNQPQHF.